The rows below give T cell receptor beta chains drawn from one sample of a study of blood T cell repertoires in COVID-19. Libraries were prepared by immunoSEQ multiplex PCR; TCRdb keeps only in-frame clonotypes and omits some of them. The repertoire holds 200,000 or so clones, with about four fifths as singletons. The sequencing input was PBMCs or T cells enriched from blood (not recorded which). These receptors all come from a middle-aged man who had recovered from COVID-19. Both conserved end residues are part of each CDR3. D genes are given only for firm matches. A clone size is listed for some rows: how often the clone was seen (once, few, many), or a class if it is expanded.

d_gene	v_gene	abundance	j_gene	CDR3aa	CDR3nt
.	TRBV5-4	.	TRBJ2-7	CASSLATTTGNEQYF	TGTGCCAGCAGCTTGGCCACCACCACAGGGAACGAGCAGTACTTC
TRBD1	TRBV19	.	TRBJ1-5	CASSVDRENQPQHF	TGTGCCAGTAGTGTCGACAGGGAGAATCAGCCCCAGCATTTT
TRBD1	TRBV5-1	.	TRBJ1-6	CASSRDRGPPLHF	TGCGCCAGCAGCCGGGACAGGGGGCCACCCCTCCACTTT
TRBD1	TRBV5-1	.	TRBJ1-1	CASGNQGAPAEAFF	TGCGCCAGCGGAAACCAGGGGGCTCCTGCTGAAGCTTTCTTT
TRBD1	TRBV4-1	.	TRBJ1-2	CASSQPAGTEDGYTF	TGCGCCAGCAGCCAACCTGCCGGGACAGAGGATGGCTACACCTTC
TRBD1	TRBV5-5	.	TRBJ2-6	CASSLGGQGATGANVLTF	TGTGCCAGCAGCTTGGGGGGACAGGGGGCTACTGGGGCCAACGTCCTGACTTTC
TRBD1	TRBV5-5	.	TRBJ1-1	CASSFYDRGGTEAFF	TGTGCCAGCAGCTTCTACGACAGGGGTGGCACTGAAGCTTTCTTT
TRBD2	TRBV7-9	.	TRBJ2-5	CASSLEASGEETQYF	TGTGCCAGCAGCTTAGAGGCTAGCGGGGAAGAGACCCAGTACTTC
.	TRBV28	.	TRBJ1-2	CASSTQITSSPYGYTF	TGTGCCAGCAGCACACAGATCACCTCCTCCCCCTATGGCTACACCTTC
TRBD1	TRBV5-4	.	TRBJ2-3	CASSYRTGGATDTQYF	TGTGCCAGCAGCTACCGGACAGGGGGCGCAACAGATACGCAGTATTTT
.	TRBV9	.	TRBJ1-1	CASSVRVDTEAFF	TGTGCCAGCAGCGTCAGGGTTGATACTGAAGCTTTCTTT
TRBD1	TRBV19	few	TRBJ1-2	CASSNQGTGNYGYTF	TGTGCCAGTAGTAACCAGGGGACAGGGAACTATGGCTACACCTTC
.	TRBV19	.	TRBJ1-5	CASSIDTNQPQHF	TGTGCCAGTAGTATAGATACTAATCAGCCCCAGCATTTT
.	TRBV4-3	.	TRBJ1-2	CASSQDARPVPSGYTF	TGCGCCAGCAGCCAAGACGCGCGCCCGGTCCCCTCTGGCTACACCTTC
.	TRBV5-1	.	TRBJ2-5	CASSVAKETQYF	TGCGCCAGCAGCGTGGCAAAAGAGACCCAGTACTTC
TRBD2	TRBV28	few	TRBJ2-1	CASSEPVLAGTDEQFF	TGTGCCAGCAGCGAGCCTGTCCTAGCGGGGACCGATGAGCAGTTCTTC
.	TRBV7-9	.	TRBJ2-6	CASSPMEGRGANVLTF	TGTGCCAGCAGCCCGATGGAGGGGAGGGGGGCCAACGTCCTGACTTTC
TRBD1	TRBV18	.	TRBJ2-7	CASSPRTGTYEQYF	TGTGCCAGCTCACCGCGGACAGGAACCTACGAGCAGTACTTC
TRBD1	TRBV2	.	TRBJ1-1	CASSRDREIVTEAFF	TGTGCCAGCAGTCGGGACAGGGAGATAGTGACTGAAGCTTTCTTT
TRBD1	TRBV7-6	.	TRBJ1-1	CASSGETGFDTEAFF	TGTGCCAGCAGCGGGGAGACAGGGTTCGACACTGAAGCTTTCTTT
TRBD1	TRBV4-3	few	TRBJ1-6	CASSQGWDREGSPLHF	TGCGCCAGCAGCCAAGGTTGGGACAGGGAGGGTTCACCCCTCCACTTT
TRBD1	TRBV7-3	few	TRBJ1-5	CASSLSGTGGQPQHF	TGTGCCAGCAGCTTAAGCGGGACAGGGGGCCAGCCCCAGCATTTT